A single sample is the source of the 17 T cell receptor beta chains below, sequenced in a study of cytomegalovirus exposure and HLA in healthy donors. The PCR contained 60 Vbeta and 13 Jbeta primers. Clones were sequenced by immunoSEQ multiplex PCR, and TCRdb holds only the in-frame ones, with some missing. The sample has 120,000 or so clones, about four fifths seen once. The sample taken for sequencing was PBMCs. The receptors come from a female donor in good health and CMV-seropositive.

The chain recombines TRBV4-2 with TRBJ1-1, with 10 bases matching TRBD1. CDR3 length equals 17 residues. Germline lookup yields CDR1 LGHNA and CDR2 YNFKEQ. V trimming: 3 bases; J trimming: 6 bases; junction bases outside the gene matches: 13. The CDR3, as DNA: TGTGCCAGCAGCCAGCCACTTCCGGGACAGGGGTCTTCTGAAGCTTTCTTT. This codes for CASSQPLPGQGSSEAFF.

The J gene is TRBJ2-3, the V gene TRBV27; D gene uncertain. This CDR3 has 12 residues. Germline CDR1 and CDR2: MNHEY and SMNVEV (reference sequence). Trimming left V 5 bases short and J 2 bases short, with 5 bases between. The CDR3 spells CASSPSTDTQYF. The CDR3 nucleotides read TGTGCCAGCAGTCCGTCCACAGATACGCAGTATTTT.

The chain joins TRBV13 to TRBJ1-1; 11 bases map to TRBD1. V was clipped by 4 bases and J by 6 bases; unmatched bases: 10. Germline V gene lookup returns CDR1 PRHDT and CDR2 FYEKMQ (reference sequence). The CDR3 is 16 amino acids. CDR3 sequence reads: CASSSLAGTGGSEAFF. The CDR3 coding sequence is TGTGCCAGCAGCTCGCTTGCTGGGACAGGGGGATCTGAAGCTTTCTTT.

V and J are TRBV10-3 and TRBJ2-1; a possible D gene is TRBD1 (6 bases). Trimming left V 8 bases short and J 5 bases short, with 16 bases between. This CDR3 has 14 amino acids. Germline lookup yields CDR1 ENHRY and CDR2 SYGVKD. DNA of the CDR3: TGTGCCATCTCAACCGGGACACCTAACAATGAGCAGTTCTTC. Amino acids: CAISTGTPNNEQFF.

This clone was seen a single time. CDR3 loop: CASSQNPSGGVQETQYF. DNA for the CDR3: TGCGCCAGCAGCCAAAACCCTAGCGGGGGGGTACAAGAGACCCAGTACTTC. This chain connects TRBV5-1 to TRBJ2-5; 12 nucleotides match TRBD2. CDR3 size: 17 residues. From germline, CDR1 is SGHRS and CDR2 YFSETQ. Trimming at V came to 4 bases and at J to 2 bases, leaving 9 bases not matched to a gene. The whole variable domain, remainder taken from reference TRBV5-1 and TRBJ2-5, is KAGVTQTPRYLIKTRGQQVTLSCSPISGHRSVSWYQQTPGQGLQFLFEYFSETQRNKGNFPGRFSGRQFSNSRSEMNVSTLELGDSALYLCASSQNPSGGVQETQYFGPGTRLLVL.

The chain uses TRBV19 and TRBJ1-6, with a weak D call TRBD1 (6 bases). Germline loops: CDR1 LNHDA, CDR2 SQIVND (reference sequence). V shed 1 base and J shed 10 bases, with 17 bases lying between them. The CDR3 contains 16 residues. The CDR3 nucleotides read TGTGCCAGTAGTATAGTTCCCACAGGGCCCGGATCACCCCTCCACTTT. Protein sequence: CASSIVPTGPGSPLHF.

V usage is TRBV30 and J usage is TRBJ1-2; maybe TRBD1 (6 bases). Germline values: CDR1 GTSNPN, CDR2 SVGIG (reference sequence). V gave up 0 bases and J gave up 8 bases, with 16 bases separating them. CDR3 length equals 14 residues. CDR3 sequence reads: CAWSVGGPGRGYTF. CDR3 coding DNA: TGTGCCTGGAGTGTAGGGGGACCCGGACGGGGCTACACCTTC.

V gene TRBV11-3 combines with J gene TRBJ2-2, with TRBD1 identical over 9 bases. Germline CDR1 and CDR2: SGHNT and YENEEA. Trimming removed 5 bases from V and 3 bases from J; junction bases left unmatched: 4. The CDR3 has 15 amino acids. CDR3 amino acids: CASSPRDRDTGELFF. DNA of the CDR3: TGTGCCAGCAGCCCCCGGGACAGGGACACCGGGGAGCTGTTTTTT.

The chain combines TRBV4-1 with TRBJ2-3; D not resolved. Looked up from germline, CDR1 is MGHRA and CDR2 is YSYEKL. The V end was cut by 3 bases, the J end by 8 bases, with 12 bases between. The CDR3 has 13 amino acids. CDR3 sequence: CASSQVQPGTQYF. CDR3 in DNA: TGCGCCAGCAGCCAGGTCCAGCCAGGTACGCAGTATTTT.

The genes are TRBV4-1 and TRBJ1-2; TRBD1 is a possible D gene (5 bases). CDR3 length equals 18 residues. V lost 0 bases and J lost 6, with 23 bases in between. Looked up from germline, CDR1 is MGHRA and CDR2 is YSYEKL. Here the CDR3 reads CASSQDGWLRGSGDGYTF. CDR3 sequence (DNA): TGCGCCAGCAGCCAAGATGGGTGGTTGAGGGGCTCGGGGGATGGCTACACCTTC.

V usage is TRBV6-1 and J usage is TRBJ1-1; D is ambiguous. The CDR3 spans 13 residues. The germline gives CDR1 MNHNS, CDR2 SASEGT. Trimming took 6 bases from V and 2 from J, leaving 10 bases between them. CDR3 nucleotide sequence: TGTGCCAGCAGGGAACGGGAAAACACTGAAGCTTTCTTT. Its translation is CASRERENTEAFF.

Comments on this clone: The sample holds other DNA sequences that translate to the same CDR3. The chain uses TRBV7-3 and TRBJ2-1, with 8 bases fitting TRBD2. The CDR3 consists of 13 residues. CDR1 and CDR2 from the germline V gene are SGHTA and FQGTGA. The V and J ends lost 5 bases and 7 bases, in that order; junction bases with no gene match: 4. CDR3 in DNA: TGTGCCAGCAGCCGCGGGGGGAATAATGAGCAGTTCTTC. Translating it yields CASSRGGNNEQFF. The full variable domain, with the rest looked up from reference TRBV7-3 and TRBJ2-1, is GAGVSQTPSNKVTEKGKYVELRCDPISGHTALYWYRQSLGQGPEFLIYFQGTGAADDSGLPNDRFFAVRPEGSVSTLKIQRTERGDSAVYLCASSRGGNNEQFFGPGTRLTVL.

The CDR3 spells CASREGRSTDTQYF. The CDR3 coding sequence is TGTGCCAGCAGGGAGGGACGGAGCACAGATACGCAGTATTTT. This chain connects TRBV4-2 to TRBJ2-3, with D perhaps TRBD2 (6 bases). The germline V and J ends were trimmed by 6 bases and 0 bases, with 10 bases remaining between them. Germline V gene sequence: CDR1 LGHNA, CDR2 YNFKEQ. This CDR3 has 14 amino acids.

This chain uses TRBV7-8 with TRBJ2-4, with TRBD2 matching 9 bases. The germline CDR1 and CDR2 sequences are SGHVS and FQNEAQ. This CDR3 comprises 15 residues. V lost 2 bases to trimming and J lost 9 bases; unmatched junction nucleotides: 8. Here the CDR3 DNA reads TGTGCCAGCAGCTTAACCACTAGCGGGTGGGGCATTCAGTACTTC. Its protein product is CASSLTTSGWGIQYF.

The rearrangement uses TRBV5-6 and TRBJ1-6, with no clear D. Germline CDR1 SGHDT, CDR2 YYEEEE. The CDR3 has 15 residues. V lost 4 bases, J lost 8 bases, and 16 bases lay in between. DNA of the CDR3: TGTGCCAGCAGCCGTCGCCGCGCGGAGTATTCACCCCTCCACTTT. Translating it yields CASSRRRAEYSPLHF.

V gene TRBV6-5 combines with J gene TRBJ1-1, with TRBD1 as a possible D gene (6 bases). Germline V CDR1 and CDR2: MNHEY, SVGAGI. The CDR3 covers 14 residues. V was pared by 7 bases and J by 6 bases, with 18 bases between. The CDR3 DNA is TGTGCCAGCAAATTTACAGGGAATATGGCTGAAGCTTTCTTT. Its protein is CASKFTGNMAEAFF.

This chain uses TRBV10-3 with TRBJ2-4; the D gene is possibly TRBD2 (5 bases). The V gene lost 10 bases and the J gene lost 1 base, with 11 bases spanning the gap. The CDR3 loop spans 13 amino acids. Germline V gives CDR1 ENHRY, CDR2 SYGVKD. The CDR3: CASRGFAKNIQYF. In DNA form, the CDR3 reads TGTGCCAGCCGGGGTTTCGCCAAAAACATTCAGTACTTC.